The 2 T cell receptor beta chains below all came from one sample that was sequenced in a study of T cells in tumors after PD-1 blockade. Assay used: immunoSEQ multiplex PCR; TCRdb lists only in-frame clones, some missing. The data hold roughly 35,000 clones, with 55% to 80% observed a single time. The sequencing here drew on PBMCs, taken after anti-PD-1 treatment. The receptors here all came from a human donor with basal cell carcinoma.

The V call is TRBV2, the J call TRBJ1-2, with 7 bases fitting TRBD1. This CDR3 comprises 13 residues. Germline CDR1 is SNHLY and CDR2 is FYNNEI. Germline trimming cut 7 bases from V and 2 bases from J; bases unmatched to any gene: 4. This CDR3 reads CASTEGGNYGYTF. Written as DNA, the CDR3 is TGTGCCAGCACCGAAGGGGGCAACTATGGCTACACCTTC.

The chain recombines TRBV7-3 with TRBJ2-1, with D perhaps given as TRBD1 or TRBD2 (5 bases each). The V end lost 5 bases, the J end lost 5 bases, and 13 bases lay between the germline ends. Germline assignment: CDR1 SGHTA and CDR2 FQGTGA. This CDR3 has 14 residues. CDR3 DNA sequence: TGTGCCAGCAGCCCCAACGGGGCCCACAATGAGCAGTTCTTC. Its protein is CASSPNGAHNEQFF.